These 27 T cell receptor beta chains share one sample of origin, sequenced in a study of cytomegalovirus exposure and HLA in healthy donors. 13 Jbeta primers and 60 Vbeta primers were used for the PCR. Assay used: immunoSEQ multiplex PCR; TCRdb lists only in-frame clones, some missing. This sample has about 160,000 clones; approximately 79% occur once, and the top ten carry over 1.1%. The sample taken for sequencing was PBMCs. The source is a man aged 60 to 75 in good health and CMV-seronegative.

This clone was seen a handful of times. This sample includes further DNA sequences coding for the same CDR3. The rearrangement links TRBV28 to TRBJ1-5, with TRBD1 as a possible D gene (6 bases). The CDR3 extends over 14 amino acids. The V gene lost 4 bases and the J gene lost 1 base, with 8 bases spanning the gap. Germline values: CDR1 MDHEN, CDR2 SYDVKM. The CDR3 nucleotides are TGTGCCAGCAGTTCGGGGGGCAGCAATCAGCCCCAGCATTTT. Translation gives CASSSGGSNQPQHF.

The rearrangement uses TRBV7-8 and TRBJ1-4; no definite D call. V lost 0 bases and J 1 base, leaving 6 bases between the germline ends. The CDR3 has 15 residues. Germline values: CDR1 SGHVS, CDR2 FQNEAQ. CDR3 in amino acids: CASSLAGITNEKLFF. For the CDR3, the DNA is TGTGCCAGCAGCTTAGCCGGGATAACTAATGAAAAACTGTTTTTT.

V gene TRBV7-2 combines with J gene TRBJ2-5, with TRBD2 matching over 10 bases. The CDR3 consists of 17 residues. Trimming at V came to 5 bases and at J to 5 bases, leaving 14 bases not matched to a gene. Germline V lookup: CDR1 SGHTA, CDR2 FQGNSA. CDR3 residues: CASSPRTSGYSSETQYF. The CDR3 DNA sequence: TGTGCCAGCAGCCCACGGACTAGCGGCTACTCTTCGGAGACCCAGTACTTC.

The chain employs TRBV4-1 and TRBJ2-5; 11 bases are shared with TRBD2. Looked up from germline, CDR1 is MGHRA and CDR2 is YSYEKL. The CDR3 length is 17 residues. The trim removed 0 bases at V and 4 bases at J, leaving 7 bases unmatched. As DNA, the CDR3 is TGCGCCAGCAGCCAAGATAGCGGGGGGGTCGGAGTAGAGACCCAGTACTTC. Translation: CASSQDSGGVGVETQYF.

This chain uses TRBV11-1 with TRBJ1-1; D gene unclear. The CDR3 runs to 14 residues. Trimming took 5 bases from V and 0 from J, leaving 10 bases between them. CDR1 and CDR2 from the germline V gene are SGHAT and FQDESV (reference sequence). This CDR3 reads CASSPRPVNTEAFF. CDR3 DNA sequence: TGTGCCAGCAGCCCCCGTCCGGTGAACACTGAAGCTTTCTTT.

The chain employs TRBV23-1 and TRBJ2-5, with D perhaps matching TRBD1 (6 bases). TRBV23-1 belongs to the ORF category, with a function that is uncertain. V was trimmed by 7 bases and J by 7 bases, leaving 19 bases between them. The CDR3 contains 14 residues. The CDR3, as DNA: TGCGCCAGCACCCACCAGGGGCTGGAAGGGACCCAGTACTTC. It specifies CASTHQGLEGTQYF.

The chain uses TRBV7-2 and TRBJ2-5; D gene ambiguous. V was shortened by 8 bases and J by 4 bases, with 11 bases between the two germline ends. The germline CDR1 and CDR2 sequences are SGHTA and FQGNSA. The CDR3 totals 12 residues. The CDR3 nucleotides read TGTGCCAGCCGAGCGTCCGGAGAGACCCAGTACTTC. This translates into CASRASGETQYF.

V and J are TRBV28 and TRBJ1-2, with 8 nucleotides matching TRBD1. The CDR3 loop spans 14 amino acids. Germline V gene lookup returns CDR1 MDHEN and CDR2 SYDVKM. Trimming cost V 6 bases and J 4 bases; bases outside gene matches: 7. The CDR3 sequence: CASRSPGQVYGYTF. The CDR3 DNA reads as TGTGCCAGCAGATCGCCGGGACAGGTCTATGGCTACACCTTC.

The V and J genes are TRBV5-5 and TRBJ1-5; TRBD1 agrees at 7 bases. Germline CDR1 reads SGHKS; CDR2 reads YYEKEE (reference sequence). J lost 4 bases, V lost 4 bases, and 11 bases had no gene match. The CDR3 length is 16 residues. CDR3: CASSKFGTEKNQPQHF. The CDR3 nucleotides are TGTGCCAGCAGCAAGTTTGGGACAGAAAAAAATCAGCCCCAGCATTTT.

The table lists this clone with a count of one. This chain uses TRBV27 with TRBJ2-5; D is unresolved. Looked up from germline, CDR1 is MNHEY and CDR2 is SMNVEV (reference sequence). CDR3 length: 14 amino acids. Trimming pared 0 bases from V and 0 bases from J, leaving 5 bases between. The CDR3 coding sequence is TGTGCCAGCAGTTTATCGAGTGACCAAGAGACCCAGTACTTC. Translated, it gives CASSLSSDQETQYF.

The chain uses TRBV5-5 and TRBJ2-4, with a weak D call TRBD1 (6 bases). Trimming stripped 4 bases from V and 9 bases from J, with 17 bases between. CDR1 is SGHKS and CDR2 is YYEKEE in the germline V gene (reference sequence). The CDR3 has 14 residues. In DNA, the CDR3 is TGTGCCAGCAGCACAGGGACGGTCGGAACCATTCAGTACTTC. It yields the protein CASSTGTVGTIQYF.

This clone was seen only once. The chain recombines TRBV30 with TRBJ1-6; D is ambiguous. CDR3 size: 16 residues. V was clipped by 0 bases and J by 12 bases, with 21 bases between them. CDR1 and CDR2 from the germline V gene are GTSNPN and SVGIG (reference sequence). The CDR3 DNA follows: TGTGCCTGGAGTGTGGTAGGGAGCCTAGATCCGAGACCCCTCCACTTT. Its translation: CAWSVVGSLDPRPLHF.

This rearrangement joins TRBV6-5 to TRBJ1-3; weak D call: TRBD1 (6 bases). CDR3 length: 16 amino acids. Trimming removed 0 bases from V and 1 base from J, with 10 bases in between. Germline lookup yields CDR1 MNHEY and CDR2 SVGAGI. CDR3 region: CASSYSLQGSGNTIYF. In nucleotides, the CDR3 is TGTGCCAGCAGTTACTCTCTCCAGGGGTCTGGAAACACCATATATTTT.

The chain links TRBV30 to TRBJ1-1; TRBD1 matches at 10 bases. The CDR3 has 14 amino acids. The germline gives CDR1 GTSNPN, CDR2 SVGIG (reference sequence). The junction had 8 bases not matched to a gene; V was cut back by 5 bases and J by 5 bases. The CDR3 protein is CAWDLDRGMTEAFF. The CDR3 DNA reads TGTGCCTGGGATCTGGACAGGGGGATGACTGAAGCTTTCTTT.

The rearrangement uses TRBV11-3 and TRBJ2-1; D is unresolved. The ends were cut back, 0 bases at V and 0 bases at J, with 9 bases in the middle. The V gene's germline CDR1 is SGHNT and CDR2 YENEEA. The CDR3 runs 16 residues. As DNA, the CDR3 is TGTGCCAGCAGCTTAGATGGGCCAAGCTCCTACAATGAGCAGTTCTTC. Amino acids: CASSLDGPSSYNEQFF.

The chain uses TRBV7-8 and TRBJ2-1; TRBD2 matches 7 bases. Germline V gives CDR1 SGHVS, CDR2 FQNEAQ. This CDR3 comprises 14 residues. With 1 base clipped from V and 10 bases from J, the junction kept 7 bases outside the gene matches. CDR3 DNA: TGTGCCAGCAGCTTAGGAATAGCGGGCCGGGAGCAGTTCTTC. It yields the protein CASSLGIAGREQFF.

This clone was observed a single time. The chain uses TRBV5-8 and TRBJ2-2; weak D call: TRBD1 (6 bases). The CDR3 runs 15 residues. Trimming pared 0 bases from V and 2 bases from J, leaving 8 bases between. The germline gives CDR1 SGHTS, CDR2 YDEGEE. CDR3 in DNA: TGTGCCAGCAGCTTGGCGGACAGTAACACCGGGGAGCTGTTTTTT. Residues: CASSLADSNTGELFF.

This clone appeared a few times. CDR3 protein: CASSLLGGPHTDTQYF. CDR3 coding DNA: TGTGCCAGCAGCTTATTGGGGGGGCCCCACACAGATACGCAGTATTTT. V gene TRBV7-2 combines with J gene TRBJ2-3; D possibly corresponds to TRBD2 (7 bases). This CDR3 has 16 residues. V was shortened by 2 bases and J by 2 bases, with 14 bases between the two germline ends. Looked up from germline, CDR1 is SGHTA and CDR2 is FQGNSA.

The chain recombines TRBV11-2 with TRBJ2-7; possible D gene TRBD2, 5 bases. CDR3 size: 15 residues. Trimming removed 2 bases at V and 7 bases at J, with 18 bases between. CDR1 and CDR2 (germline): SGHAT, FQNNGV. The CDR3 bases are TGTGCCAGCAGCTTAAGGGCAGGTCAACCGGGAGAGCAGTACTTC. Protein sequence: CASSLRAGQPGEQYF.

The chain recombines TRBV4-1 with TRBJ1-1; TRBD1 matches at 7 bases. The CDR3 runs 13 residues. CDR1 and CDR2 (germline): MGHRA, YSYEKL. The V gene end was trimmed by 3 bases and the J gene end by 4 bases; junction bases not matched to a gene: 2. CDR3 DNA sequence: TGCGCCAGCAGCCATTCAGGGGGCACTGAAGCTTTCTTT. Its protein is CASSHSGGTEAFF.

This chain uses TRBV30 with TRBJ2-3; tentative D call: TRBD2 (5 bases). The CDR3 covers 15 residues. Trimming pared 2 bases from V and 1 base from J, leaving 13 bases between. Germline values: CDR1 GTSNPN, CDR2 SVGIG (reference sequence). The CDR3 sequence: CAWSKGGRRTDTQYF. The DNA of the CDR3 is TGTGCCTGGAGTAAGGGCGGGCGACGCACAGATACGCAGTATTTT.

This clone occurred once. This sequence joins TRBV6-4 and TRBJ2-2; tentatively, D is TRBD1 (6 bases). Trimming left V 6 bases short and J 1 base short, with 9 bases between. Looked up from germline, CDR1 is MRHNA and CDR2 is SNTAGT. The CDR3 extends over 14 amino acids. The DNA for the CDR3 is TGTGCCAGCAGCGGACAGATGAACACCGGGGAGCTGTTTTTT. Translation: CASSGQMNTGELFF.

This clone has only one observation. V usage is TRBV19 and J usage is TRBJ2-3; D may be TRBD1 (6 bases). Trimming took off 4 bases at V and 2 bases at J, with 13 bases between the two ends. The CDR3 runs to 15 residues. In germline, CDR1 is LNHDA, CDR2 SQIVND (reference sequence). The CDR3 DNA is TGTGCCAGTAGTACGGCCAGGGGATCCACAGATACGCAGTATTTT. It translates to CASSTARGSTDTQYF.

The chain combines TRBV28 with TRBJ1-1; 7 positions agree with TRBD1. Unmatched junction bases numbered 4, after V lost 6 bases and J lost 0 bases. Germline loops: CDR1 MDHEN, CDR2 SYDVKM. This CDR3 is built from 14 residues. The CDR3 loop reads CASSRTGLNTEAFF. The CDR3 DNA reads as TGTGCCAGCAGCAGGACAGGACTGAACACTGAAGCTTTCTTT.

The chain is built from TRBV5-5 and TRBJ1-4, with 10 bases identical to TRBD1. The CDR3 contains 16 residues. The ends lost 1 base at V and 6 bases at J; junction bases unmatched: 6. CDR1 is SGHKS and CDR2 is YYEKEE in the germline V gene (reference sequence). The CDR3 loop reads CASSLSLGTGDEKLFF. The CDR3 DNA reads TGTGCCAGCAGCTTGTCCCTTGGGACAGGGGATGAAAAACTGTTTTTT.

The chain couples TRBV6-1 to TRBJ1-4; D not certain. This CDR3 contains 13 residues. Per germline, CDR1 MNHNS and CDR2 SASEGT. Trimming took off 1 base at V and 7 bases at J, with 7 bases between the two ends. CDR3 in DNA: TGTGCCAGCAGTGAAGAGCGGGGTGAAAAACTGTTTTTT. The encoded protein is CASSEERGEKLFF.

The J gene is TRBJ2-2, the V gene TRBV28; a weak D match, TRBD1 (6 bases). The CDR3 has 17 amino acids. V was pared by 3 bases and J by 4 bases, with 18 bases between. The V gene's germline CDR1 is MDHEN and CDR2 SYDVKM. In DNA, the CDR3 is TGTGCCAGCAGTTTGCGGCGTTGGGGGCGCTCCACCGGGGAGCTGTTTTTT. Its translation is CASSLRRWGRSTGELFF.